One and the same sample provided the 2 T cell receptor beta chains below, sequenced in a study of cytomegalovirus exposure and HLA in healthy donors. The PCR ran on 60 Vbeta and 13 Jbeta primers. Sequencing was performed with immunoSEQ multiplex PCR; in TCRdb, only in-frame clones are kept and a portion is missing. The table includes some 100,000 clones, around three quarters detected once. Sequencing was done on a sample of PBMCs. The receptors originated from a woman aged 45-60 years in good health and CMV-seropositive.

This chain connects TRBV11-1 to TRBJ2-1; 8 nucleotides match TRBD2. Germline lookup yields CDR1 SGHAT and CDR2 FQDESV (reference sequence). The CDR3 has 16 residues. Germline trimming cut 5 bases from V and 3 bases from J; bases unmatched to any gene: 9. DNA for the CDR3: TGTGCCAGCAGCACCGGACTAGCAGACCACTACAATGAGCAGTTCTTC. It encodes CASSTGLADHYNEQFF.

Worth noting for this clone: The same CDR3 arises from other DNA sequences in this sample as well. The chain has TRBV7-2 and TRBJ2-3, with 9 positions matching TRBD2. The germline CDR1 and CDR2 sequences are SGHTA and FQGNSA. V lost 2 bases to trimming and J lost 0 bases; unmatched junction nucleotides: 6. This CDR3 is 17 amino acids long. For the CDR3, the DNA is TGTGCCAGCAGCTTAATGGCGGGGGGGCGAAGCACAGATACGCAGTATTTT. Its translation is CASSLMAGGRSTDTQYF. The whole variable domain, filled in from reference TRBV7-2 and TRBJ2-3, reads GAGVSQSPSNKVTEKGKDVELRCDPISGHTALYWYRQSLGQGLEFLIYFQGNSAPDKSGLPSDRFSAERTGGSVSTLTIQRTQQEDSAVYLCASSLMAGGRSTDTQYFGPGTRLTVL.